The rows below give T cell receptor beta chains drawn from one sample of a study of T cells in Graves' hyperthyroidism and ophthalmopathy. TCRdb passed the multiplex PCR reads through MiXCR, listing each CDR3 protein once. Found here are roughly 170,000 distinct CDR3 sequences, 17% of them singletons; the top ten hold roughly 29%. The sample taken for sequencing was blood. The receptors shown here come from a woman between 50 and 59 years old with Graves' hyperthyroidism. Both conserved end residues are part of each CDR3. The order of the fields is J gene, V gene, clone size, D gene, CDR3 DNA, CDR3 protein. The D gene is left open where the match is weak. The listing skips clone size in some rows; elsewhere it reads once, few, many or a size class.

TRBJ1-1 | TRBV30 | NA | TRBD1 | TGTGCCTGGAGTGTAGGGGGCAAGGTCACTGAAGCTTTCTTT | CAWSVGGKVTEAFF
TRBJ2-3 | TRBV2 | NA | NA | TGTGCCAGCAGCCAACAGATAACGCAGTATTTT | CASSQQITQYF
TRBJ1-2 | TRBV30 | NA | NA | TGTGCCTGGACCGGGGGTTTCTATGGCTACACCTTC | CAWTGGFYGYTF
TRBJ2-7 | TRBV27 | many | TRBD2 | TGTGCCAGCAGTCGCTTCCCGGGACTAGGCCGTCAGCCCAAGGGTTACGAGCAGTACTTC | CASSRFPGLGRQPKGYEQYF
TRBJ2-3 | TRBV9 | few | NA | TGTGCCAGCAGCGTAGAGGGGGTTCGCACAGATACGCAGTATTTT | CASSVEGVRTDTQYF
TRBJ2-1 | TRBV4-1 | few | TRBD1 | TGCGCCAGCAGCCGGACAGGGGTCAATGAGCAGTTCTTC | CASSRTGVNEQFF
TRBJ2-5 | TRBV6-2/TRBV6-3 | many | NA | TGTGCCAGCAGTTTTCCCGAGGAGACCCAGTACTTC | CASSFPEETQYF
TRBJ2-5 | TRBV7-2 | many | TRBD1 | TGTGCCAGCAGCCGTGGACAGGGGGAGACCCAGTACTTC | CASSRGQGETQYF
TRBJ1-2 | TRBV27 | NA | TRBD1 | TGTGCCAGCAGTTTCCGGACAGGGGTAGGCTACACCTTC | CASSFRTGVGYTF
TRBJ2-1 | TRBV5-1 | many | NA | TGCGCCAGCAGCTCACAGGGTGTCCTGGATGAGCAGTTCTTC | CASSSQGVLDEQFF
TRBJ1-5 | TRBV2 | NA | NA | TGTGCCAGCAGCCAACACGTCCCCAATCAGCCCCAGCATTTT | CASSQHVPNQPQHF
TRBJ1-2 | TRBV28 | many | NA | TGTGCCAGCAGTTCTGGGTGGACAGTCGACGGATTTGGCTACACCTTC | CASSSGWTVDGFGYTF
TRBJ2-1 | TRBV19 | many | TRBD2 | TGTGCCAGTAGTTCTAGCGGGGCACGCTCCTACAATGAGCAGTTCTTC | CASSSSGARSYNEQFF
TRBJ1-1 | TRBV29-1 | many | NA | TGCAGCGTCAGCATACATGAAGCTTTCTTT | CSVSIHEAFF
TRBJ2-7 | TRBV29-1 | many | NA | TGCAGCGCAGCTTTCGGGGGCAGGTACGAGCAGTACTTC | CSAAFGGRYEQYF
TRBJ1-1 | TRBV5-1 | many | NA | TGCGCCAGCAGCTTGGAGGGGGACCGAGCTTTCTTT | CASSLEGDRAFF
TRBJ1-1 | TRBV6-1 | many | NA | TGTGCCAGTGCTTACCTTGAAGCTGAAGCTTTCTTT | CASAYLEAEAFF
TRBJ2-7 | TRBV27 | many | NA | TGTGCCAGCAGTTCCCCTCAGTTGGCAGGGGCCCTACCCTTGTACTTC | CASSSPQLAGALPLYF
TRBJ2-7 | TRBV24-1 | many | TRBD2 | TGTGCCACCAGTGAGGGGGACTACCCGGGGCAGTACTTC | CATSEGDYPGQYF
TRBJ1-2 | TRBV9 | many | NA | TGTGCCAGCAGCGTAGTATCGGGGGCCCTACTCTATGGCTACACCTTC | CASSVVSGALLYGYTF
TRBJ2-5 | TRBV4-2 | few | TRBD2 | TGTGCCAGCAGCGCAAGAGGAGCGGGGGGGCTCCGAGAGACCCAGTACTTC | CASSARGAGGLRETQYF
TRBJ2-5 | TRBV18 | many | NA | TGTGCCAGCTCACCGCCGGGGATATCAGAGACCCAGTACTTC | CASSPPGISETQYF